This T cell receptor (beta chain) is from a study of cytomegalovirus exposure and HLA in healthy donors. For the study at large: Later analysis reported that the approximately 130 validation repertoires shared the platform of the 500 to 850 first-cohort repertoires.

Donors came from a validation cohort of about 110 subjects, distinct from the first 666-subject cohort. The table came from immunoSEQ multiplex PCR; TCRdb's copy has only in-frame clones and leaves some out. The sample contains some 170,000 clones, about nine tenths of which appear only once. Between the trimmed V and J ends, which lost 0 bases and 0 bases, there was a span of 8 bases. The germline V gene has CDR1 MGHRA and CDR2 YSYEKL. The CDR3 covers 15 residues. General study findings and limits: Some TCR beta chains (roughly 150 of them) were listed as cytomegalovirus-associated.

As to this clone: Its specificity is not known.

V and J are TRBV4-1 and TRBJ2-5; no clear D gene. The TCR was taken from a man aged 18 to 30 in good health and CMV-seropositive. Specimen: PBMCs. CDR3 amino acids: CASSQDPSYQETQYF. Written as DNA, the CDR3 is TGCGCCAGCAGCCAAGATCCCAGTTACCAAGAGACCCAGTACTTC.